These 6 T cell receptor beta chains originate from one sample sequenced in a study of human CD8 memory T cell subsets. Sequencing libraries of TCR beta were made by UMI-labeled 5' RACE. TCRdb re-called the 5' RACE reads and catalogs CDR3 proteins one per entry, DNA excluded. The table lists about 10,000 distinct CDR3 sequences. The sequenced material came from CD8+ stem-like memory T cells (TSCM and TCM) sorted from PBMCs. As to subset: stem-like memory CD8 T cells (TSTEM), CCR7+ PD-1- TIGIT-. The receptors derive from a human donor in good health.

This sequence joins TRBV20-1 and TRBJ1-5; TCRdb's assignment of TRBD1 cannot be checked, as there is no DNA. Germline values: CDR1 DFQATT, CDR2 SNEGSKA (reference sequence). There are 15 residues in the CDR3. CDR3 in amino acids: CSARATGGRNQPQHF.

This chain connects TRBV28 to TRBJ2-5; the TCRdb D gene call, TRBD2, has no DNA to confirm it. The germline gives CDR1 MDHEN, CDR2 SYDVKM. The CDR3 spans 16 residues. The CDR3 sequence is CASSSGLAGTQETQYF.

The rearrangement links TRBV6-1 to TRBJ2-7; TCRdb lists TRBD1, though no DNA is available to test this call. There are 15 residues in the CDR3. Germline lookup yields CDR1 MNHNS and CDR2 SASEGT. CDR3: CASSEFTGNSYEQYF.

The V gene is TRBV13, the J gene TRBJ1-2; TCRdb gives TRBD1 as the D gene, but with no DNA this cannot be confirmed. CDR1 is PRHDT and CDR2 is FYEKMQ in the germline V gene (reference sequence). This CDR3 has 16 residues. The chain's CDR3 is CASSPTIQAEIYGYTF.

This chain uses TRBV12-3 or TRBV12-4 with TRBJ2-5; without DNA, the TCRdb call of TRBD1 cannot be checked. The CDR3 contains 12 residues. The chain's CDR3 is CASSHYGGTQYF.

Considering frequency, this clonotype is medium-sized. V and J are TRBV21-1 and TRBJ1-1; absent DNA, TCRdb's TRBD1 call cannot be checked. TRBV21-1 is recorded as a pseudogene. The CDR3 has 12 amino acids. The CDR3 protein is CARTDRDTEAFF.